The clone carrying this TCR beta chain has ten or more counts. The antigen is not known. The sample belongs to a study of Graves' ophthalmopathy and Graves' hyperthyroidism. With a duration under 3 months, ophthalmopathy in the donors showed moderate-to-severe activity, CAS ≥3 and NOSPECS ≥4. RNA transcripts served as template for amplifying TCR beta CDR3 sequences. Second-round multiplex PCR came after a first-round RT-PCR that employed HTBI primers. TCRdb recomputed calls from the multiplex PCR reads with MiXCR, one row per CDR3 protein. The repertoire holds 450,000 or so distinct CDR3 sequences, with about 15% as singletons. Study results and caveats: Between ophthalmopathy and stable hyperthyroidism, a 13-signature model drew a separation with approximately 90% sensitivity and just under 83% specificity. Sensitivity of about 70% and specificity of roughly 72% were achieved by the model that predicted ophthalmopathy progression.

The CDR3 has 13 residues. The V gene's germline CDR1 is SGHDT and CDR2 YYEEEE. After removal of 2 bases from V and 2 bases from J, the junction contained 1 base not matched to a gene. The sample was blood. The clonotype was recovered from a woman aged 25 to 39 with Graves' ophthalmopathy. The chain joins TRBV5-6 to TRBJ2-7, with 7 bases lining up with TRBD1. CDR3 loop: CASSFQGAYEQYF. The DNA for the CDR3 is TGTGCCAGCAGCTTTCAGGGGGCCTACGAGCAGTACTTC.